This TCR beta chain was retrieved from a study of CD8 T cell repertoires and HIV-1 epitope variants. The overall study: Epitopes were three Gag families plus Nef HW9 and YT9.

Assay: immunoSEQ multiplex PCR; the TCRdb copy retains only in-frame clones and omits some. Altogether fewer than 3,000 clones are present, about two thirds being singletons, with the ten largest covering around 46%. The CDR3 runs to 15 residues. The V gene lost 5 bases and the J gene lost 0 bases, with 13 bases spanning the gap. Germline V gives CDR1 MDHEN, CDR2 SYDVKM. This clone came up a few times. Its antigen remains unidentified. Study-wide results and caveats: The assay identified only TCR beta chains of antigen-proliferating T cells. Six of nine antigen-specific clonotypes appeared cross-reactive to autologous or escape variants.

This receptor was taken from a male donor with HIV. The sample was cultured CD8+ T cells derived from PBMCs. This sequence joins TRBV28 and TRBJ1-1, with D possibly TRBD1 on 6 matching bases. The CDR3 region is CASSPRTEMNTEAFF. CDR3 bases: TGTGCCAGCAGTCCGCGGACAGAGATGAACACTGAAGCTTTCTTT.